Listed below are T cell receptor beta chains from one sample, sequenced in a study of beta chain features in type 1 diabetes. The data were produced by immunoSEQ multiplex PCR, yet TCRdb's version contains in-frame clones alone and is incomplete. This sample has about 160,000 clones, with approximately 7.8% found just once. The sequencing input was central memory CD4+ T cells from blood. The receptors were gathered from a middle-aged woman with type 1 diabetes. Both conserved end residues are part of each CDR3. The D gene is left open where the match is weak.

v_call	cdr3_length	d_call	j_call	cdr3_aa
TRBV27	15	NA	TRBJ1-1	CASSSPNTRNTEAFF
TRBV5-1	16	NA	TRBJ2-1	CASSLSSFGGADEQFF
TRBV7-3	13	NA	TRBJ2-1	CASSSSSYNEQFF
TRBV28	14	TRBD2	TRBJ2-5	CASSRGGVGETQYF
TRBV7-8	17	TRBD2	TRBJ2-3	CASSPILLAGGRDTQYF
TRBV9	14	TRBD1	TRBJ1-2	CASSDPQGYGGYTF
TRBV7-2	15	NA	TRBJ2-7	CASSPLRAGSYEQYF
TRBV7-2	13	NA	TRBJ1-2	CASSLGRGGGYTF
TRBV5-6	14	NA	TRBJ1-1	CASSFEGVNTEAFF
TRBV7-9	14	NA	TRBJ1-4	CATQPRSANEKLFF
TRBV5-1	15	TRBD1	TRBJ1-1	CASTTLGTANTEAFF
TRBV5-1	15	TRBD1	TRBJ2-3	CASTPGQGVGDTQYF
TRBV29-1	14	NA	TRBJ1-1	CSVEDTAGTAEAFF
TRBV4-2	17	NA	TRBJ1-3	CASSQDIVGRSGNTIYF
TRBV9	16	NA	TRBJ2-1	CASSVSSGTTYNEQFF
TRBV6-5	14	NA	TRBJ1-2	CASSWPQGYYGYTF
TRBV5-4	13	NA	TRBJ2-1	CASSQGTGREQFF
TRBV29-1	13	NA	TRBJ2-4	CSVEEGGKNIQYF
TRBV7-9	14	TRBD2	TRBJ2-1	CASSEGTSETGEFF
TRBV9	14	TRBD1	TRBJ1-2	CASSAGQGNYGYTF
TRBV18	14	NA	TRBJ1-1	CASSPQSEVGEAFF
TRBV4-1	16	NA	TRBJ1-6	CASSQDPGVPNSPLHF
TRBV5-6	16	TRBD2	TRBJ2-3	CASSLEGLSSTDTQYF
TRBV4-2	15	NA	TRBJ1-5	CASSQDDSPNQPQHF
TRBV9	15	NA	TRBJ2-5	CASSVSGRQQETQYF
TRBV6-5	12	NA	TRBJ1-5	CASRQGNQPQHF
TRBV7-3	13	TRBD1	TRBJ2-5	CASSSRQGETQYF
TRBV5-1	13	NA	TRBJ2-5	CASSGGLQETQYF
TRBV5-4	16	TRBD1	TRBJ1-6	CASSLDPGTGESPLHF
TRBV7-9	11	NA	TRBJ1-2	CASSLTEGYTF
TRBV2	15	NA	TRBJ1-1	CASSERLQVATEAFF
TRBV5-1	15	NA	TRBJ2-7	CASSLGDFRDDEQYF
TRBV18	15	TRBD1	TRBJ2-7	CASSPPRQGVYEQYF
TRBV5-1	18	TRBD1	TRBJ2-2	CASSLTGGERFNTGELFF
TRBV11-3	14	NA	TRBJ2-3	CASSPGSPVDTQYF
TRBV7-3	14	NA	TRBJ1-1	CASSVGSSNTEAFF
TRBV11-2	15	NA	TRBJ2-3	CASSLGRERDNTQYF
TRBV7-8	14	NA	TRBJ1-1	CASSLGNQNTEAFF
TRBV29-1	14	TRBD2	TRBJ2-1	CSALTSGGPNEQFF
TRBV9	16	TRBD1	TRBJ2-7	CASSARLDRGGYEQYF
TRBV7-8	16	TRBD1	TRBJ1-1	CASSPRDRLDVTEAFF
TRBV4-1	15	TRBD1	TRBJ1-4	CASNRDSASNEKLFF
TRBV27	14	TRBD1	TRBJ2-7	CASCRQGTEYEQYF
TRBV7-9	13	TRBD1	TRBJ2-1	CASLTGGLDEQFF
TRBV28	16	NA	TRBJ2-1	CASSEQGLSSYNEQFF
TRBV19	13	NA	TRBJ2-1	CASSTQANNEQFF
TRBV10-3	14	TRBD2	TRBJ2-1	CAISSSGSSNEQFF
TRBV15	18	TRBD1	TRBJ1-1	CATSRSGRQGGWNTEAFF
TRBV30	13	TRBD1	TRBJ1-5	CAWGVQGYQPQHF
TRBV4-3	18	TRBD1	TRBJ1-3	CASSQGQWAGTVSNTIYF